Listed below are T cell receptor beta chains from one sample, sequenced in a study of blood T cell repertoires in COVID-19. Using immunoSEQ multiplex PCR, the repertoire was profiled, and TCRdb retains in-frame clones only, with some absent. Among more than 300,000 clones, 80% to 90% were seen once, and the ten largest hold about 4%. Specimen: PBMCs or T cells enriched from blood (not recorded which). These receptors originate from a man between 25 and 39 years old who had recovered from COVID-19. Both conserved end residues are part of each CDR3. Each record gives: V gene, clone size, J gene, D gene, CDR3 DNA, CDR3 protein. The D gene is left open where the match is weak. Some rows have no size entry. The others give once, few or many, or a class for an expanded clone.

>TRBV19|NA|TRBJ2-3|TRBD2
TGTGCCAGTAGCTCGGCGGGAGGGCCGAACACAGATACGCAGTATTTT
CASSSAGGPNTDTQYF
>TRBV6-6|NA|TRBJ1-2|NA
TGTGCCAGCAGTCGGGACGGGGTCTATGGCTACACCTTC
CASSRDGVYGYTF
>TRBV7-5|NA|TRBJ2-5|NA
TGTGTCAGAAGCCCGCGTGTAAGGGGGGACAGGGGTTTAGAGACCCAGTACTTC
CVRSPRVRGDRGLETQYF
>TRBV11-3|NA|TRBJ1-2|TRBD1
TGTGCCAGCAGCCCATCCGGCCAACAGGGGTACTATGGCTACACCTTC
CASSPSGQQGYYGYTF
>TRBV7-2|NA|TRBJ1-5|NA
TGTGCCAGCAGCAAAGGGGGGGGAAATAACAATCAGCCCCAGCATTTT
CASSKGGGNNNQPQHF
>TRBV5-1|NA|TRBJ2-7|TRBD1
TGCGCCAGCAGATTGGGACAGAACTACGAGCAGTACTTC
CASRLGQNYEQYF
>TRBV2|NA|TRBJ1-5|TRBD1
TGTGCCAGCGAGGGACAGGCTACAGGTCAGCCCCAGCATTTT
CASEGQATGQPQHF
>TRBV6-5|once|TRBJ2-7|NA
TGTGCCAGCAGTTACAGGGGTCCCCTCTACGAGCAGTACTTC
CASSYRGPLYEQYF
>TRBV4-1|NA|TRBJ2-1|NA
TGCGCCAGCAGCCAGACAGACAGAACCCCCTACAATGAGCAGTTCTTC
CASSQTDRTPYNEQFF
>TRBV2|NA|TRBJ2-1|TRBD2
TGTGCCAGCAGTGAATGGGGGGGTTCAAGCTCCTACAATGAGCAGTTCTTC
CASSEWGGSSSYNEQFF
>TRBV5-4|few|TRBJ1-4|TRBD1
TGTGCCAGCAGCTCGACAGGGGCTGATGAAAAACTGTTTTTT
CASSSTGADEKLFF
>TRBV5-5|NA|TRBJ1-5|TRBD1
TGTGCCAGCAGCCCCCCGGGACAGGGCGCCGGTCAGCCCCAGCATTTT
CASSPPGQGAGQPQHF
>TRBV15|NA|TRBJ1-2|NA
TGTGCCACCGGGCCTCGCGGGGGCGGCTACACCTTC
CATGPRGGGYTF
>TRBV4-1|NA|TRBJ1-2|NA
TGCGCCAGCAGCCAAGCAACAGGGTCCGGCTACACCTTC
CASSQATGSGYTF
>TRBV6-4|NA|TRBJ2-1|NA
TGTGCCAGCAGTGACTCGGACAGACCCTACAATGAGCAGTTCTTC
CASSDSDRPYNEQFF
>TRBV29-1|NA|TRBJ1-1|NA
TGCAGCGCGGACCAGGCGACGAACACTGAAGCTTTCTTT
CSADQATNTEAFF
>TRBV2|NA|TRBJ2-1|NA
TGTGCCAGCAGTGAATTAGTCTTGGGTCCTCGGGATGAGCAGTTCTTC
CASSELVLGPRDEQFF
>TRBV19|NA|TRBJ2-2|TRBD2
TGTGCCAGTAGTAGAGTAGCGGGGGGCGGCGGGGAGCTGTTTTTT
CASSRVAGGGGELFF
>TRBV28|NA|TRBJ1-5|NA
TGTGCCAGCAGTTCCCCCCTCGGTAATCAGCCCCAGCATTTT
CASSSPLGNQPQHF
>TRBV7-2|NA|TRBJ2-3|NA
TGTGCCAGCAGCTTATCGCGACTTTCAGATACGCAGTATTTT
CASSLSRLSDTQYF
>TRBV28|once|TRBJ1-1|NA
TGTGCCAGCAGCCCCCTCGACTATGGGGCTTTCTTT
CASSPLDYGAFF
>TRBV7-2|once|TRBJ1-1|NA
TGTGCCAGCAGCACGCGGGACGGGGGGCAAGCTTTCTTT
CASSTRDGGQAFF
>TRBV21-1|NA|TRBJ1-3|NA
TGTGCCAGCAGCAAAGCGCCGGGATACACCATATATTTT
CASSKAPGYTIYF
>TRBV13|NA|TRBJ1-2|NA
TGTGCCAGCAGCTATACAGGGAGTATTCAAGGCTACACCTTC
CASSYTGSIQGYTF
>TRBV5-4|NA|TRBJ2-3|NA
TGTGCCAGCAGCAGCGGCGAGCGGTTACGCACAGATACGCAGTATTTT
CASSSGERLRTDTQYF
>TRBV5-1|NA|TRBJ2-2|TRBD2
TGCGCCAGCAGCCCCGGGACTAGCGTGAACACCGGGGAGCTGTTTTTT
CASSPGTSVNTGELFF
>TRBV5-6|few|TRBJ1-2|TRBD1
TGTGCCAGCAGCGGACAGGACAGGACTTGGGATGGCTACACCTTC
CASSGQDRTWDGYTF
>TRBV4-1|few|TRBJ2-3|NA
TGCGCCAGCAGCCCCCCTTTCGGGCGGGGAGCGGCGAGCACAGATACGCAGTATTTT
CASSPPFGRGAASTDTQYF
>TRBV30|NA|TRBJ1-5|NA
TGTGCCTTGGACTCGGGCAGCAATCAGCCCCAGCATTTT
CALDSGSNQPQHF
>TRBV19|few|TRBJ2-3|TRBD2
TGTGCCAGTAGGATGGGGCAGCGGGGGGCATCGGATACGCAGTATTTT
CASRMGQRGASDTQYF
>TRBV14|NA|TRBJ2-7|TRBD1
TGTGCCAGCAGCGGGGACAGGGTCTCACCGTACTTC
CASSGDRVSPYF
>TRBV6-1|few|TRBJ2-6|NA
TGTGCCAGCAGTGAAAAGGGGTTTGGGATCTCTGGGGCCAACGTCCTGACTTTC
CASSEKGFGISGANVLTF
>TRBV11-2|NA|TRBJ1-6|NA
TGTGCCAGCAGCCCCCCCGTGAGCTCCTATAATTCACCCCTCCACTTT
CASSPPVSSYNSPLHF
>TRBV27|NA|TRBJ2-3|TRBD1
TGTGCCAGCAGTATAGGACAGGGGGCAGATACGCAGTATTTT
CASSIGQGADTQYF
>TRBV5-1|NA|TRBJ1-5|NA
TGCGCCAGCAGCTTGGACAGCTATAGCAATCAGCCCCAGCATTTT
CASSLDSYSNQPQHF
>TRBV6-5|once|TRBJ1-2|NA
TGTGCCAGCAGTTCGACCATTACGGGCTATGGCTACACCTTC
CASSSTITGYGYTF
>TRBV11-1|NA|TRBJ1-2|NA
TGTGCCAGCAGCTTATCCCGGGGGGCTAACTATGGCTACACCTTC
CASSLSRGANYGYTF
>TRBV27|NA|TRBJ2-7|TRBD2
TGTGCCAGCAGTCATAGCGGGGGGCTCGCCTACGAGCAGTACTTC
CASSHSGGLAYEQYF
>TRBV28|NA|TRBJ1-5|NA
TGTGCCAGCAGTTTTAGACAGTACAATCAGCCCCAGCATTTT
CASSFRQYNQPQHF
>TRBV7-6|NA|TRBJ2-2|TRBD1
TGTGCCAGCAGCCTGCCGCAGACAGGGGGCGACGGGGAGCTGTTTTTT
CASSLPQTGGDGELFF
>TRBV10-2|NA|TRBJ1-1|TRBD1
TGCGCCAGCACCGCAGGGGGAGGCACTGAAGCTTTCTTT
CASTAGGGTEAFF